The next 28 T cell receptor beta chains were all read from a single sample in a study of T cells in Graves' hyperthyroidism and ophthalmopathy. There were TCR beta CDR3 regions amplified from RNA transcripts. A first-round RT-PCR of the TCR CDR3 used the HTBI primer set. From the multiplex PCR reads, TCRdb called clonotypes with MiXCR, one entry per CDR3 protein. Among approximately 380,000 distinct CDR3 sequences listed, about an eighth were seen once. The specimen was blood. Receptors originate from a man aged 50-59 years with Graves' ophthalmopathy.

In this sample, this clonotype turned up a few times. This chain joins TRBV24-1 and TRBJ2-3; 11 bases match TRBD2. The CDR3 is made up of 16 amino acids. The V gene end was trimmed by 4 bases and the J gene end by 3 bases; junction bases not matched to a gene: 5. Germline V CDR1 and CDR2: KGHDR, SFDVKD. Here the CDR3 reads CATSEPGTSGTDTQYF. In DNA, the CDR3 is TGTGCCACCAGTGAACCTGGGACTAGCGGAACAGATACGCAGTATTTT.

This clonotype was found a few times. The chain couples TRBV5-6 to TRBJ2-1, with 11 bases matching TRBD1. Unmatched junction bases numbered 7, after V lost 4 bases and J lost 4 bases. This CDR3 region has 16 residues. Germline CDR1 and CDR2: SGHDT and YYEEEE. The CDR3 sequence: CASSKGTGGGYNEQFF. The CDR3 nucleotides are TGTGCCAGCAGCAAGGGGACAGGGGGGGGGTACAATGAGCAGTTCTTC. The full variable domain, rest sourced from reference TRBV5-6 and TRBJ2-1, is DAGVTQSPTHLIKTRGQQVTLRCSPKSGHDTVSWYQQALGQGPQFIFQYYEEEERQRGNFPDRFSGHQFPNYSSELNVNALLLGDSALYLCASSKGTGGGYNEQFFGPGTRLTVL.

This clonotype has a count of ten or more. V and J are TRBV12-3 or TRBV12-4 and TRBJ2-5; 12 nucleotides match TRBD1. The V segment lost 5 bases and the J segment 4 bases; nucleotides outside the gene matches: 8. This CDR3 has 16 residues. CDR3 in amino acids: CASSPGQGAGGETQYF. As DNA, the CDR3 is TGTGCCAGCAGTCCGGGACAGGGGGCGGGAGGAGAGACCCAGTACTTC.

The V and J genes are TRBV5-6 and TRBJ2-7, with 8 positions matching TRBD2. Per germline, CDR1 SGHDT and CDR2 YYEEEE. The CDR3 extends over 14 amino acids. The J segment lost 4 bases and the V segment lost 2 bases, leaving 5 bases of the junction unmatched. The CDR3 loop reads CASSFLAGRYEQYF. For the CDR3, the DNA is TGTGCCAGCAGCTTTCTAGCGGGCCGTTACGAGCAGTACTTC.

This clonotype has just a few counts. V gene TRBV18 combines with J gene TRBJ2-2; 13 nucleotides match TRBD2. The germline V gene encodes CDR1 KGHSH and CDR2 LQKENI. Losses at the gene ends were 3 bases for V and 5 bases for J; bases not matched to a gene: 15. CDR3 length: 20 amino acids. CDR3 amino acids: CASSPLPGLAGSRITGELFF. As DNA, the CDR3 is TGTGCCAGCTCACCGCTTCCGGGACTAGCGGGATCTAGGATTACCGGGGAGCTGTTTTTT.

Many counts were recorded for this clonotype. This chain connects TRBV12-3 or TRBV12-4 to TRBJ1-2, with D unresolved. This CDR3 is 13 amino acids long. With 5 bases removed from V and 0 bases from J, the gap between germline ends came to 7 bases. CDR3 protein: CASSLDSNYGYTF. The CDR3 region has the DNA TGTGCCAGCAGTCTTGATTCTAACTATGGCTACACCTTC.

This clonotype has just a few counts. J is TRBJ1-6 and V is TRBV20-1, with 9 bases lining up with TRBD1. Germline values: CDR1 DFQATT, CDR2 SNEGSKA (reference sequence). The CDR3 has 16 residues. Trimming removed 6 bases from V and 5 bases from J; junction bases left unmatched: 11. This chain's CDR3 is CSAPLGGQGNNSPLHF. The CDR3 bases are TGCAGTGCCCCCCTCGGCGGACAGGGGAATAATTCACCCCTCCACTTT.

This clonotype was counted many times. V gene TRBV29-1 combines with J gene TRBJ1-5; perhaps TRBD1 as D (5 bases). The germline gives CDR1 SQVTM, CDR2 ANQGSEA. CDR3 length equals 13 residues. V was pared by 3 bases and J by 6 bases, with 12 bases between. CDR3 coding DNA: TGCAGCGTTGAGGAGACAGCGGGTCAGCCCCAGCATTTT. It codes for CSVEETAGQPQHF.

The sample holds many counts of this clonotype. V gene TRBV7-8 combines with J gene TRBJ1-6, with 8 nucleotides matching TRBD1. Trimming took 5 bases from V and 4 from J; bases not matched to a gene: 4. Germline V gene sequence: CDR1 SGHVS, CDR2 FQNEAQ. The CDR3 totals 15 residues. This chain's CDR3 is CASSTRQGYNSPLHF. The CDR3 nucleotides read TGTGCCAGCAGCACCAGACAGGGGTATAATTCACCCCTCCACTTT.

This clonotype was seen only a few times. V gene TRBV4-1 combines with J gene TRBJ1-4; the D is unclear. Trimming took off 1 base at V and 8 bases at J, with 20 bases between the two ends. Germline V gene lookup returns CDR1 MGHRA and CDR2 YSYEKL. CDR3 size: 17 residues. The CDR3 sequence: CASSQGLGREKGEKLFF. Here the CDR3 DNA reads TGCGCCAGCAGCCAAGGCCTCGGACGGGAAAAGGGAGAAAAACTGTTTTTT.

This clonotype was counted ten times or more. The chain recombines TRBV7-8 with TRBJ1-2; TRBD1 matches at 12 bases. Germline CDR1 is SGHVS and CDR2 is FQNEAQ. This CDR3 has 14 residues. Losses at the gene ends were 5 bases for V and 6 bases for J; bases not matched to a gene: 4. In nucleotides, the CDR3 is TGTGCCAGCAGCCAAGGGACAGGGGGCCATGGCTACACCTTC. It encodes CASSQGTGGHGYTF.

This clonotype was counted many times. The chain recombines TRBV2 with TRBJ2-7, with D possibly matching TRBD1 (6 bases). The CDR3 sequence is 13 residues long. Germline values: CDR1 SNHLY, CDR2 FYNNEI. V lost 7 bases and J lost 2, with 12 bases in between. The CDR3: CASTKDRTYEQYF. Here the CDR3 DNA reads TGTGCCAGCACTAAGGACAGAACCTACGAGCAGTACTTC.

The rearrangement uses TRBV19 and TRBJ1-3, with D possibly TRBD1 on 5 matching bases. The length of the CDR3 is 14 residues. Germline assignment: CDR1 LNHDA and CDR2 SQIVND (reference sequence). Trimming pared 7 bases from V and 0 bases from J, leaving 10 bases between. The CDR3 loop reads CASTRQSSGNTIYF. As DNA, the CDR3 is TGTGCCAGTACCAGACAGAGCTCTGGAAACACCATATATTTT. Full variable domain (outside the CDR3, taken from reference TRBV19 and TRBJ1-3): DGGITQSPKYLFRKEGQNVTLSCEQNLNHDAMYWYRQDPGQGLRLIYYSQIVNDFQKGDIAEGYSVSREKKESFPLTVTSAQKNPTAFYLCASTRQSSGNTIYFGEGSWLTVV.

The chain uses TRBV7-8 and TRBJ2-1; D is undetermined. Germline V lookup: CDR1 SGHVS, CDR2 FQNEAQ. The CDR3 consists of 13 residues. V lost 5 bases, J lost 7 bases, and 12 bases lay in between. CDR3 sequence (DNA): TGTGCCAGCAGCCAAACGGAGAAGAATGAGCAGTTCTTC. Its translation: CASSQTEKNEQFF.

This clonotype was seen a few times. This sequence joins TRBV13 and TRBJ2-3; a possible D gene is TRBD2 (6 bases). The V end lost 8 bases, the J end lost 4 bases, and 16 bases lay between the germline ends. The CDR3 runs to 14 residues. The germline gives CDR1 PRHDT, CDR2 FYEKMQ (reference sequence). In DNA, the CDR3 is TGTGCCAGCCAATTCCCGGGAGCGGCAGATACGCAGTATTTT. Translation: CASQFPGAADTQYF.

The chain combines TRBV9 with TRBJ2-3; the D gene is possibly TRBD2 (6 bases). The length of the CDR3 is 14 residues. V was pared by 0 bases and J by 4 bases, with 9 bases between. From germline, CDR1 is SGDLS and CDR2 YYNGEE. For the CDR3, the DNA is TGTGCCAGCAGCGTAGCAGCGGGCCCAGATACGCAGTATTTT. Translating it yields CASSVAAGPDTQYF.

This clonotype has a count of ten or more. The rearrangement joins TRBV7-2 to TRBJ2-4; D unclear. The CDR3 extends over 16 amino acids. Germline loops: CDR1 SGHTA, CDR2 FQGNSA. Trimming removed 3 bases from V and 0 bases from J, with 12 bases in between. Written as DNA, the CDR3 is TGTGCCAGCAGCTTCTCAGGTCGGATAGCCAAAAACATTCAGTACTTC. Encoded protein: CASSFSGRIAKNIQYF. Full variable domain (missing parts from reference TRBV7-2 and TRBJ2-4): GAGVSQSPSNKVTEKGKDVELRCDPISGHTALYWYRQSLGQGLEFLIYFQGNSAPDKSGLPSDRFSAERTGGSVSTLTIQRTQQEDSAVYLCASSFSGRIAKNIQYFGAGTRLSVL.

V and J are TRBV24-1 and TRBJ2-1, with TRBD2 matching over 14 bases. The V gene's germline CDR1 is KGHDR and CDR2 SFDVKD. The CDR3 has 20 amino acids. The V gene end was trimmed by 4 bases and the J gene end by 7 bases; junction bases not matched to a gene: 17. In nucleotides, the CDR3 is TGTGCCACCAGTGACCCTCCCGGGACTAGCGGGAGATATTTCGTTAATGAGCAGTTCTTC. Translation: CATSDPPGTSGRYFVNEQFF.

This clonotype was found many times. The chain carries TRBV7-9 and TRBJ2-1; D may match TRBD1 or TRBD2 (6 bases each). Germline V gene sequence: CDR1 SEHNR, CDR2 FQNEAQ (reference sequence). Trimming took 5 bases from V and 2 from J, leaving 16 bases between them. CDR3 length equals 16 residues. This CDR3 is CASSRLVGGPYNEQFF. Here the CDR3 DNA reads TGTGCCAGCAGCCGCCTAGTCGGGGGCCCCTACAATGAGCAGTTCTTC.

The sample holds a few counts of this clonotype. In nucleotides, the CDR3 is TGCGCCAGCAGCTTGAATGGGGTTGAGACCCAGTACTTC. This encodes CASSLNGVETQYF. The chain joins TRBV5-1 to TRBJ2-5; no definite D call. The V gene's germline CDR1 is SGHRS and CDR2 YFSETQ. Deletions cut 1 base from V and 5 bases from J, with 9 bases between. CDR3 length: 13 amino acids.

This clonotype was observed a few times. V usage is TRBV5-1 and J usage is TRBJ2-3; D remains unclear. V gave up 0 bases and J gave up 4 bases, with 12 bases separating them. The CDR3 spans 15 residues. CDR1 is SGHRS and CDR2 is YFSETQ in the germline V gene. CDR3 DNA: TGCGCCAGCAGCTTGGCGGGTCGGAGACCAGATACGCAGTATTTT. Translating it yields CASSLAGRRPDTQYF.

A note on this clonotype: A clone one base away is much larger, so this may be a read error. The rearrangement joins TRBV3-1 to TRBJ1-2, with TRBD1 as a possible D gene (5 bases). CDR1 and CDR2 (germline): LGHDT, YNNKEL (reference sequence). The CDR3 loop spans 13 amino acids. CDR3 amino acids: CAGSPRGEYGYTF. CDR3 bases: TGTGCCGGCAGCCCTCGGGGGGAGTATGGCTACACCTTC.

In its sample, this clonotype was seen many times. The chain links TRBV28 to TRBJ2-2, with TRBD2 matching over 10 bases. CDR3 size: 17 residues. The germline CDR1 and CDR2 sequences are MDHEN and SYDVKM. The V gene end was trimmed by 6 bases and the J gene end by 9 bases; junction bases not matched to a gene: 16. The CDR3 is CASSRNPAGGQYRELFF. The DNA of the CDR3 is TGTGCCAGCAGCAGAAACCCAGCGGGAGGGCAGTACCGGGAGCTGTTTTTT.

The V and J genes are TRBV15 and TRBJ2-1; TRBD2 is a possible D gene (6 bases). The germline V and J ends were trimmed by 1 base and 6 bases, with 16 bases remaining between them. This CDR3 has 16 residues. Germline V gene sequence: CDR1 LNHNV, CDR2 YYDKDF (reference sequence). CDR3 protein: CATSRVKAGWGNEQFF. The CDR3 nucleotides read TGTGCCACCAGCAGAGTTAAGGCGGGATGGGGCAATGAGCAGTTCTTC.

This clonotype was found many times. V usage is TRBV20-1 and J usage is TRBJ1-1; D is unresolved. There are 15 residues in the CDR3. Trimming took 3 bases from V and 0 from J, leaving 14 bases between them. Germline CDR1 is DFQATT and CDR2 is SNEGSKA (reference sequence). CDR3 residues: CSASMYGRMNTEAFF. The CDR3 region has the DNA TGCAGTGCTAGCATGTACGGCAGGATGAACACTGAAGCTTTCTTT.

CDR3 bases: TGTGCCAGCAGGTTATTGATCCCTAGCAATCAGCCCCAGCATTTT. This gives the protein CASRLLIPSNQPQHF. This sequence joins TRBV6-1 and TRBJ1-5, with unresolved D. Germline V gene data show CDR1 as MNHNS and CDR2 as SASEGT. The CDR3 covers 15 residues. Trimming cost V 6 bases and J 0 bases, with 12 bases left between them.

The chain recombines TRBV29-1 with TRBJ1-4; 8 bases fit TRBD1. CDR1 is SQVTM and CDR2 is ANQGSEA in the germline V gene. The CDR3 totals 13 residues. J was trimmed by 5 bases and V by 7 bases; bases with no gene match: 6. CDR3 protein: CSGQQGGNEKLFF. CDR3 sequence (DNA): TGCAGCGGCCAACAGGGGGGGAATGAAAAACTGTTTTTT.

This clonotype occurred a few times. CDR3 loop: CAISEPQRETQYF. Here the CDR3 DNA reads TGTGCCATCAGTGAGCCGCAGCGGGAGACCCAGTACTTC. This chain links TRBV10-3 with TRBJ2-5; perhaps TRBD2 as D (5 bases). From germline, CDR1 is ENHRY and CDR2 SYGVKD. This CDR3 has 13 residues. Trimming shortened V by 2 bases and J by 5 bases, and 9 bases separated the two germline ends.